This T cell receptor (beta chain) was sequenced during a study of blood T cell repertoires in COVID-19. Study-level background: Italy, Spain and the United States were the sources of the convalescent and acute COVID-19 samples.

The CDR3 contains 17 residues. The V and J ends lost 3 bases and 4 bases, in that order; junction bases with no gene match: 10. Germline V lookup: CDR1 MGHDK, CDR2 SYGVNS. The repertoire was sequenced with immunoSEQ multiplex PCR; TCRdb's copy has only in-frame clones and lacks some. The sample shows over 150,000 clones, about 95% of them seen only once. This chain links TRBV25-1 with TRBJ1-4; 8 bases are a match to TRBD1. The TCR was taken from a man aged 30-40 years with COVID-19, enrolled during active disease. Sequenced input: peripheral blood. CDR3 bases: TGTGCCAGCAGTGATCGGACAGGGACCCTGGTTAATGAAAAACTGTTTTTT. This translates into CASSDRTGTLVNEKLFF.